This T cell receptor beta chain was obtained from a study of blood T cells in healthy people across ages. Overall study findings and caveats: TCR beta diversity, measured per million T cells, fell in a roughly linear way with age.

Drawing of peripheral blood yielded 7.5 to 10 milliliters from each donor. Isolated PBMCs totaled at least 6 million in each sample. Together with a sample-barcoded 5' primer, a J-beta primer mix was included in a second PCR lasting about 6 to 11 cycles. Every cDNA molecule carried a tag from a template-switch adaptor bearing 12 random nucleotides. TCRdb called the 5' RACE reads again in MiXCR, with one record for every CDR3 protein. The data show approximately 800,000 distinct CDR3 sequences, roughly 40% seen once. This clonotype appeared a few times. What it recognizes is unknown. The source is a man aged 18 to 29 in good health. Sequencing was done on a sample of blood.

CDR3 in DNA: TGTGCCAGCAGCAAAGCGCCTAGGGCAGACCTACCCCGGATCTACTGGGAGCAGTACTTC. This encodes CASSKAPRADLPRIYWEQYF. V usage is TRBV21-1 and J usage is TRBJ2-7; TRBD1, the D gene given by the table, was not confirmed from the DNA. TRBV21-1 is tagged as a pseudogene. This CDR3 spans 20 amino acids.